The rows below give T cell receptor beta chains drawn from one sample of a study of blood T cell repertoires in COVID-19. TCRdb's table, derived via immunoSEQ multiplex PCR, lists solely in-frame clones and lacks some. The sample lists around 170,000 clones, roughly four fifths occurring once. The sample was peripheral blood. The receptors here all came from a woman aged 35 to 49 with acute or convalescent COVID-19. Both conserved end residues are part of each CDR3. The D gene is left open where the match is weak. Clone size is given for some rows only: seen once, a few or many times, or a class if the clone is expanded.

J	V	D	size	CDR3	DNA
TRBJ1-6	TRBV12-3/TRBV12-4	-	-	CASARQGSPLHF	TGTGCCAGCGCGCGTCAGGGTTCACCCCTCCACTTT
TRBJ2-7	TRBV3-1/TRBV3-2	TRBD2	-	CASSQPSGGPYEQYF	TGTGCCAGCAGCCAACCAAGCGGGGGGCCCTACGAGCAGTACTTC
TRBJ2-1	TRBV5-1	-	-	CASSLAEADNEQFF	TGCGCCAGCAGCTTGGCGGAAGCGGACAATGAGCAGTTCTTC
TRBJ1-4	TRBV5-1	TRBD1	few	CASSPSTGGDRLFF	TGCGCCAGCAGCCCGTCGACAGGGGGCGATCGGCTGTTTTTT
TRBJ1-6	TRBV27	-	-	CASSLGPVLNSPLHF	TGTGCCAGCAGTTTAGGGCCAGTCCTTAATTCACCCCTCCACTTT
TRBJ1-3	TRBV3-1/TRBV3-2	-	-	CASSQGLGGRTIYF	TGTGCCAGCAGCCAAGGGCTGGGCGGGAGGACCATATATTTT
TRBJ1-4	TRBV6-5	TRBD1	-	CATNGVGGEKLFF	TGTGCCACCAACGGGGTAGGGGGCGAAAAACTGTTTTTT
TRBJ1-1	TRBV6-5	TRBD1	-	CASSYRTGDTEAFF	TGTGCCAGCAGTTACCGGACAGGGGACACTGAAGCTTTCTTT
TRBJ2-1	TRBV7-9	TRBD2	once	CASSLRPGLAVYNEQFF	TGTGCCAGCAGCTTAAGACCGGGACTAGCGGTCTACAATGAGCAGTTCTTC
TRBJ2-1	TRBV29-1	-	-	CSVDDRSSYNEQFF	TGCAGCGTAGACGACAGGTCCTCCTACAATGAGCAGTTCTTC
TRBJ2-1	TRBV27	TRBD1	once	CASSHDRGRDNEQFF	TGTGCCAGCAGTCATGACAGGGGTAGGGACAATGAGCAGTTCTTC
TRBJ2-7	TRBV7-2	-	few	CASSLGSVEQYF	TGTGCCAGCAGCTTGGGCTCAGTCGAGCAGTACTTC
TRBJ2-5	TRBV18	TRBD1	-	CASSPRATGGQETQYF	TGTGCCAGCTCACCAAGGGCGACAGGGGGGCAAGAGACCCAGTACTTC
TRBJ2-1	TRBV2	TRBD2	-	CASRKGHGTSGRVEQFF	TGTGCCAGCAGGAAAGGGCACGGGACTAGCGGGAGGGTTGAGCAGTTCTTC
TRBJ2-5	TRBV18	TRBD1	-	CASSLQGGNTKGTQYF	TGTGCCAGCTCACTTCAAGGGGGCAACACCAAGGGGACCCAGTACTTC
TRBJ2-7	TRBV7-2	-	-	CASSLVQGPYEQYF	TGTGCCAGCAGCTTAGTACAGGGCCCCTACGAGCAGTACTTC
TRBJ2-1	TRBV9	TRBD2	-	CASSVGAAGLAAYNEQFF	TGTGCCAGCAGCGTAGGCGCCGCGGGACTAGCGGCCTACAATGAGCAGTTCTTC
TRBJ1-4	TRBV4-1	-	-	CASSHLIGGVATNEKLFF	TGCGCCAGCAGCCACCTCATAGGGGGAGTAGCAACTAATGAAAAACTGTTTTTT
TRBJ1-5	TRBV6-6	-	-	CASSPAGGRNSNQPQHF	TGTGCCAGCAGTCCGGCGGGGGGGCGCAATAGCAATCAGCCCCAGCATTTT
TRBJ1-5	TRBV27	-	few	CASSLSTLSNQPQHF	TGTGCCAGTTCCCTATCGACACTTAGCAATCAGCCCCAGCATTTT
TRBJ1-5	TRBV19	-	-	CASSPPGGRGNQPQHF	TGTGCCAGTAGTCCCCCGGGGGGGCGAGGCAATCAGCCCCAGCATTTT
TRBJ2-1	TRBV7-8	-	-	CASSPDSLSYNEQFF	TGTGCCAGCAGCCCGGACTCGCTATCCTACAATGAGCAGTTCTTC
TRBJ1-6	TRBV7-2	TRBD1	-	CASSLVGQGDSPLHF	TGTGCCAGCAGCTTAGTGGGACAGGGGGACTCACCCCTCCACTTT
TRBJ2-3	TRBV4-1	TRBD2	-	CASRIATSSDTQYF	TGCGCCAGCCGGATCGCGACTAGCTCAGATACGCAGTATTTT
TRBJ1-6	TRBV7-2	-	once	CASSFYRARNSPLHF	TGTGCCAGCAGCTTCTACAGGGCCCGAAATTCACCCCTCCACTTT
TRBJ2-1	TRBV6-6	-	-	CASSSGYSYNEQFF	TGTGCCAGCAGTTCGGGATACTCCTACAATGAGCAGTTCTTC
TRBJ2-1	TRBV11-3	TRBD1	-	CASSATGSSYNEQFF	TGTGCCAGCAGCGCGACAGGGAGCTCCTACAATGAGCAGTTCTTC
TRBJ1-5	TRBV5-1	-	-	CASSLEGWPNQPQHF	TGCGCCAGCAGCTTGGAGGGGTGGCCGAATCAGCCCCAGCATTTT
TRBJ1-1	TRBV27	-	-	CASSFVSGSPNTEAFF	TGTGCCAGCAGTTTCGTGTCGGGGTCCCCCAACACTGAAGCTTTCTTT
TRBJ1-4	TRBV29-1	TRBD1	-	CSAQGVDEKLFF	TGCAGCGCCCAGGGGGTTGATGAAAAACTGTTTTTT
TRBJ2-2	TRBV4-2	TRBD2	-	CASSQLAGGLNTGELFF	TGTGCCAGCAGCCAACTAGCGGGAGGGCTAAACACCGGGGAGCTGTTTTTT
TRBJ2-3	TRBV5-8	-	-	CASSLREPDTQYF	TGTGCCAGCAGCTTGCGAGAACCAGATACGCAGTATTTT